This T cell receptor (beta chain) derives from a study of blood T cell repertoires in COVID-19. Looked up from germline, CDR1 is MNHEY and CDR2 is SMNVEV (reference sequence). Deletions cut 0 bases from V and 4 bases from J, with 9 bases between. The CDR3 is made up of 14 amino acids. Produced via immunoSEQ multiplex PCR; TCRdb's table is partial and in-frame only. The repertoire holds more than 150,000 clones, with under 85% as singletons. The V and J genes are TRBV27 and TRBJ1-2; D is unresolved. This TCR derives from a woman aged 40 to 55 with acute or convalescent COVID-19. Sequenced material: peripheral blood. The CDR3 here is CASSLSAGGYGYTF. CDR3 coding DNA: TGTGCCAGCAGTTTATCGGCAGGAGGCTATGGCTACACCTTC.